This T cell receptor beta chain was recorded in a study of CD4 and CD8 cells across lung adenocarcinoma regions. One entry per CDR3 protein results from TCRdb running MiXCR on the PCR reads. The profile shows about 6,500 distinct CDR3 sequences, under 55% of them singletons. This clonotype appeared many times. The patients had localized lung adenocarcinoma, a non-small cell subtype. This TCR was sampled from a female donor with lung adenocarcinoma. The CD4 and CD8 labels of this study may be unreliable. Specimen: CD8+ T cells from the center of a lung tumor.

This CDR3 reads CASSRGGTEAFF. CDR3 nucleotides: TGTGCCAGCAGTCGGGGTGGGACTGAAGCTTTCTTT. The chain is built from TRBV6-1 and TRBJ1-1; no clear D. Germline loops: CDR1 MNHNS, CDR2 SASEGT. CDR3 size: 12 residues. Deletions cut 5 bases from V and 5 bases from J, with 9 bases between.